This T cell receptor (beta chain) is from a study of cytomegalovirus exposure and HLA in healthy donors. Data came from immunoSEQ multiplex PCR; TCRdb stores just in-frame clones and leaves some out. This repertoire shows about 130,000 clones, approximately 84% found once; its top ten account for less than 35%. A word on this clone: The antigen is not known.

The study's findings and limits: The classifier reportedly diagnosed cytomegalovirus status with high sensitivity and specificity. According to the study, roughly 160 TCR beta chains were cytomegalovirus-associated.

CDR1 and CDR2 (germline): MDHEN, SYDVKM. V was pared by 5 bases and J by 7 bases, with 14 bases between. The CDR3 loop spans 13 amino acids. This chain links TRBV28 with TRBJ1-2; D possibly corresponds to TRBD1 (6 bases). The clonotype originates from a man aged 25 to 45 in good health and CMV-seropositive. Material: PBMCs. The CDR3 DNA is TGTGCCAGCAGTCCCGGGACACCATCTGGCTACACCTTC. It codes for CASSPGTPSGYTF.